The present T cell receptor (beta chain) was sequenced within a study of CD8 T cells in ankylosing spondylitis. Whole-study findings and limits: For ankylosing spondylitis blood, a TCR beta motif of several highly homologous variants appeared characteristic. In reactive arthritis synovial fluid and blood, some motif variants had been reported before.

V shed 11 bases and J 1 base; nucleotides not matched to a gene: 12. The CDR3 extends over 15 amino acids. In regard to this clonotype: Its matching antigen is unknown.

Libraries for TCR beta were made by quantitative 5'-RACE with molecular barcodes. TCRdb redid the calling of the 5' RACE reads with MiXCR, one entry per CDR3 protein. The data show 650,000 to 800,000 distinct CDR3 sequences, 19% seen once. The clonotype comes from a male donor with ankylosing spondylitis. The genes are TRBV12-3 or TRBV12-4 and TRBJ2-3, with 7 bases aligning to TRBD2. The sample taken for sequencing was blood, either unsorted or a sorted T cell fraction (not recorded which). CDR3 sequence (DNA): TGTGCCTCCTTACCCAGCGGGGCTCGCACAGATACGCAGTATTTT. It is translated as CASLPSGARTDTQYF.